A selection of T cell receptor beta chains follows, all from one sample in a study of cytomegalovirus exposure and HLA in healthy donors. TCRdb keeps only in-frame clones here, not all; method: immunoSEQ multiplex PCR. The sample lists about 240,000 clones; around 80% were seen once. Sequencing used PBMCs. These receptors all come from a woman aged 55-69 years in good health and CMV-seropositive. Both conserved end residues are part of each CDR3. A D gene is named only where the DNA matches it firmly. Clone size appears in some rows only: once, few, many, or a class for an expanded clone.

size | J | V | D | CDR3 | DNA
NA | TRBJ2-2 | TRBV28 | NA | CASSQTSISNTGELFF | TGTGCCAGCAGTCAAACTAGCATATCGAACACCGGGGAGCTGTTTTTT
NA | TRBJ1-6 | TRBV27 | NA | CASSLRGHNSPLHF | TGTGCCAGCAGTTTGCGGGGCCATAATTCACCCCTCCACTTT
NA | TRBJ1-5 | TRBV30 | NA | CAWSREGAFSNQPQHF | TGTGCCTGGAGCCGGGAAGGTGCTTTCAGCAATCAGCCCCAGCATTTT
few | TRBJ2-1 | TRBV14 | TRBD2 | CASRGSGSSYNEQFF | TGTGCCAGCCGGGGGAGCGGGAGCTCCTACAATGAGCAGTTCTTC
NA | TRBJ1-2 | TRBV12-5 | NA | CASSGNYGYTF | TGTGCTAGTTCAGGAAACTATGGCTACACCTTC
once | TRBJ2-1 | TRBV7-9 | TRBD2 | CASSRIPGLAGINEQFF | TGTGCCAGCAGCCGAATTCCGGGACTAGCGGGAATAAATGAGCAGTTCTTC
NA | TRBJ1-2 | TRBV7-2 | TRBD1 | CASSGTGAGYTF | TGTGCCAGCAGCGGGACAGGGGCTGGCTACACCTTC
NA | TRBJ2-3 | TRBV28 | TRBD2 | CASSSSGRTMTTQYF | TGTGCCAGCAGTAGTAGCGGGAGGACTATGACTACGCAGTATTTT
NA | TRBJ2-7 | TRBV15 | TRBD1 | CATSRGQGTYEQYF | TGTGCCACCAGCAGAGGACAGGGTACCTACGAGCAGTACTTC
NA | TRBJ2-1 | TRBV5-6 | NA | CASSLLRNEQFF | TGTGCCAGCAGCTTGTTGCGGAATGAGCAGTTCTTC
NA | TRBJ2-7 | TRBV28 | TRBD2 | CASTSLGGDYEQYF | TGTGCCAGCACCTCCCTTGGGGGGGATTACGAGCAGTACTTC
NA | TRBJ1-2 | TRBV25-1 | NA | CASSGGHSFRGYTF | TGTGCCAGCAGTGGGGGACACTCCTTCCGGGGCTACACCTTC
NA | TRBJ1-1 | TRBV7-9 | NA | CASSRTSGDTEAFF | TGTGCCAGCAGCCGGACTTCAGGGGATACTGAAGCTTTCTTT
NA | TRBJ2-1 | TRBV2 | TRBD2 | CASNILAGGYNEQFF | TGTGCCAGCAATATACTAGCGGGAGGATACAATGAGCAGTTCTTC
NA | TRBJ2-5 | TRBV30 | NA | CAWSVGQEETQYF | TGTGCCTGGAGTGTTGGCCAGGAAGAGACCCAGTACTTC
NA | TRBJ2-3 | TRBV2 | NA | CAMAKGADTQYF | TGTGCCATGGCTAAGGGGGCAGATACGCAGTATTTT